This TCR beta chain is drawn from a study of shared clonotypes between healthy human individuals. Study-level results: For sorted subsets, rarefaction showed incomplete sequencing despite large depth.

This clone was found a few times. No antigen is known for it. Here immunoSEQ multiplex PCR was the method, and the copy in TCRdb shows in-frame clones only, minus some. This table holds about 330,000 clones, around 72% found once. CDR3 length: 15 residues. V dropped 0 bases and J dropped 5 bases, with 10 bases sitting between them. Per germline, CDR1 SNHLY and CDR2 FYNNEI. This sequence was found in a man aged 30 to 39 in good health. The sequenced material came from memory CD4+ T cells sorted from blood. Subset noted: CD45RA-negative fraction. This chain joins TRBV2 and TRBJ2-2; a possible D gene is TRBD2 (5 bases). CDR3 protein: CASSEARVPTGELFF. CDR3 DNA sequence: TGTGCCAGCAGTGAAGCGCGGGTACCGACCGGGGAGCTGTTTTTT.